This TCR beta chain appears in the sequencing data of a study of technical replicates of blood from a few donors (dated by TCRdb to about 2017). CDR1 and CDR2, per the germline V gene (reference sequence), are LNHDA and SQIVND. Including the terminal cysteine and phenylalanine, the CDR3 comprises 15 residues. The sequence is cut down to CDR3 DNA, 45 bases in frame from base 1. V is clipped by 6 bases and J by 3 bases, and the sequence between their germline boundaries is 15 bases long. Worth noting for this clone: The target of this receptor is not known. No qualities accompany the bases; no much larger clone lies one base away. Other DNA sequences in this specimen translate into the identical CDR3.

The library was generated by the immunoSEQ multiplex PCR assay. This is the immuneACCESS table as TCRdb keeps it, with only in-frame sequences that have V and J called. A part of the clones is gone; compared with another copy, unresolved V genes explain less than half, and the rest is unexplained. The sample has about 97,000 clones on record, roughly 95% of them singletons. Roughly 0.19% of the sample lies in the top ten. The source of this sequence is a human donor in good health. The sequenced material came from T cells isolated from PBMCs. This chain is built from TRBV19 and TRBJ1-5; TRBD1 is possibly the D segment (6 matching bases). The nucleotide sequence is given as TGTGCCAGTAGCGCGACAGGCGGCTCCAATCAGCCCCAGCATTTT. Its protein product is CASSATGGSNQPQHF.